A single sample gave rise to the 6 T cell receptor beta chains below, sequenced in a study of OX40 agonist ivuxolimab in advanced cancers. Profiling relied on immunoSEQ multiplex PCR, and the TCRdb table lists in-frame clones only, not all of them. The sample lists 50,000 to 55,000 clones, about 90% occurring once. Specimen: CD4+ or CD8+ T cells sorted from blood, collected in a trial of the OX40 agonist ivuxolimab. All receptors come from an adult with an advanced solid tumor such as melanoma, head and neck, liver or kidney cancer.

This chain joins TRBV2 and TRBJ2-7, with TRBD2 matching 7 bases. Germline CDR1 reads SNHLY; CDR2 reads FYNNEI. The J segment lost 3 bases and the V segment lost 4 bases, leaving 6 bases of the junction unmatched. This CDR3 has 14 amino acids. The CDR3 region has the DNA TGTGCCAGCAGTGCCCAGCGGGGTTACTACGAGCAGTACTTC. Translation: CASSAQRGYYEQYF.

V usage is TRBV9 and J usage is TRBJ2-1; 7 positions agree with TRBD2. The CDR3 length is 15 residues. The germline CDR1 and CDR2 sequences are SGDLS and YYNGEE. Trimming removed 4 bases from V and 1 base from J; junction bases left unmatched: 5. The CDR3: CASSILAGSYNEQFF. CDR3 sequence (DNA): TGTGCCAGCAGCATCTTAGCGGGTTCCTACAATGAGCAGTTCTTC.

The V call is TRBV13, the J call TRBJ2-3; 10 nucleotides match TRBD1. Germline loops: CDR1 PRHDT, CDR2 FYEKMQ (reference sequence). The junction had 11 bases not matched to a gene; V was cut back by 7 bases and J by 7 bases. The CDR3 loop spans 15 amino acids. For the CDR3, the DNA is TGTGCCAGCACCCACTCCAGACAGGGGGCGAATACGCAGTATTTT. This sequence encodes CASTHSRQGANTQYF.

V and J are TRBV7-2 and TRBJ2-1; TRBD2 is a possible D gene (5 bases). Trimming removed 5 bases from V and 8 bases from J, with 13 bases in between. Per the germline V gene, CDR1 is SGHTA and CDR2 is FQGNSA. The CDR3 totals 13 residues. CDR3: CASSLLGLHEQFF. In nucleotides, the CDR3 is TGTGCCAGCAGCCTCTTAGGACTCCATGAGCAGTTCTTC.

This chain links TRBV7-2 with TRBJ2-3, with 10 bases matching TRBD2. The CDR3 runs 15 residues. CDR1 is SGHTA, CDR2 FQGNSA, per germline. V dropped 4 bases and J dropped 1; count of bases not matched to a gene: 2. DNA of the CDR3: TGTGCCAGCAGCTCCGGACTAGCGGGCACAGATACGCAGTATTTT. Encoded protein: CASSSGLAGTDTQYF.

The CDR3 loop is CASSRRTGGNGGELFF. Written as DNA, the CDR3 is TGTGCCAGTAGCCGCAGGACAGGGGGAAACGGCGGGGAGCTGTTTTTT. The chain employs TRBV19 and TRBJ2-2; 10 nucleotides match TRBD1. With 6 bases clipped from V and 7 bases from J, the junction kept 11 bases outside the gene matches. CDR1 is LNHDA and CDR2 is SQIVND in the germline V gene (reference sequence). CDR3 size: 16 residues.